This entry describes one T cell receptor beta chain. The CDR3 has 16 residues. J gave up 10 bases and V 2 bases, and 12 bases lay outside the gene matches. Per germline, CDR1 MNHNS and CDR2 SASEGT. The assay was immunoSEQ multiplex PCR, and TCRdb's table has in-frame clones only and misses some. The table records approximately 15,000 clones, approximately 90% of them present only once. The data stem from a study of OX40 agonist ivuxolimab in advanced cancers. About the study: The study reported partial responses in three patients: one hepatocellular carcinoma, two cutaneous melanoma.

The sequences come from CD4+ or CD8+ T cells sorted from blood, collected in a trial of the OX40 agonist ivuxolimab. The V call is TRBV6-1, the J call TRBJ2-1; 9 bases are a match to TRBD2. This TCR was sampled from an adult with an advanced solid tumor such as melanoma, head and neck, liver or kidney cancer. CDR3 sequence (DNA): TGTGCCAGCAGTGAACCGACTAGCGGTCTACAATCCGAGCAGTTCTTC. It specifies CASSEPTSGLQSEQFF.